This TCR beta chain was captured by sequencing in a study of blood T cell repertoires in COVID-19. Some clones are missing from TCRdb's copy, which holds only in-frame ones; the method was immunoSEQ multiplex PCR. This sample has about 260,000 clones, with around nine tenths found just once. V dropped 3 bases and J dropped 4 bases, with 12 bases sitting between them. The CDR3 length is 14 residues. Per the germline V gene, CDR1 is LGHDT and CDR2 is YNNKEL (reference sequence). V usage is TRBV3-1 (or the pseudogene TRBV3-2) and J usage is TRBJ1-1; a weak D match, TRBD1 (6 bases). The receptor comes from a man aged 40-50 years who had recovered from COVID-19. The specimen sequenced was peripheral blood. CDR3 in amino acids: CASSHPGGFTEAFF. CDR3 DNA: TGTGCCAGCAGCCATCCGGGGGGCTTCACTGAAGCTTTCTTT.